The sequence of this T cell receptor beta chain was determined in a study of cytotoxic CD8 clonotypes in ibrutinib-treated CLL. Study summary: A median about 11 months of treatment, range 6 to 36, preceded the collection of response samples. Study-wide results and limits: Against age-matched healthy donors, baseline clonality ran higher and tracked circulating CD8+ T-cell counts. Increased clonality at ibrutinib response gave way to a return toward baseline at progression.

V dropped 5 bases and J dropped 2 bases, with 6 bases sitting between them. CDR3 length: 12 amino acids. The germline CDR1 and CDR2 sequences are MNHNS and SASEGT. Depths of 1 in 200,000 to 1 in 1 million T cells were the sequencing target. This table comes from immunoSEQ multiplex PCR, and its TCRdb copy is limited to in-frame clones, with some not included. The data show about 68,000 clones, 90% seen once. Turning to this clone: As yet, its antigen is unknown.

The rearrangement uses TRBV6-1 and TRBJ1-1; D gene uncertain. The receptor was isolated from a human donor with chronic lymphocytic leukemia. The input for sequencing was PBMCs, taken after 12 months of ibrutinib treatment. Here the CDR3 reads CASSPLNTEAFF. The CDR3 DNA sequence: TGTGCCAGCAGTCCACTAAACACTGAAGCTTTCTTT.